A selection of T cell receptor beta chains follows, all from one sample in a study of T cell repertoires in cytomegalovirus infection. TCRdb itself ran the reads through MiXCR, one entry per CDR3 protein. The sample holds just under 550,000 distinct CDR3 sequences, around 27% seen once. Sequences were obtained from PBMCs. The receptors originated from a human donor in good health (CMV status not recorded). Some clones in this sample may be carry-over from other donors' samples. The CDR3 runs from the conserved cysteine through the conserved F or W. Rows may omit the clone size; those that give it use once, few, many or a size class.

J: TRBJ1-5; V: TRBV19; size: few; CDR3: CASSPRSATSYSNQPQHF
J: TRBJ1-1; V: TRBV25-1; size: NA; CDR3: CASGRGRNTEAFF
J: TRBJ2-3; V: TRBV6-2/TRBV6-3; size: NA; CDR3: CASSYLVASSSSSSTDTQYF
J: TRBJ1-1; V: TRBV7-8; size: NA; CDR3: CASSLVGGRRGMNTEAFF
J: TRBJ1-5; V: TRBV7-8; size: many; CDR3: CASSLGRSYSNQPQHF
J: TRBJ2-1; V: TRBV7-2; size: few; CDR3: CASSLRRGGLEQFF
J: TRBJ2-3; V: TRBV11-3; size: NA; CDR3: CASSLAGQYADTQYF
J: TRBJ2-4; V: TRBV28; size: few; CDR3: CASSFLDVKNIQYF
J: TRBJ2-3; V: TRBV15; size: NA; CDR3: CATSGARRTDTQYF
J: TRBJ2-1; V: TRBV7-2; size: NA; CDR3: CASSLAGGGGGREQFF